The rows below give T cell receptor beta chains drawn from one sample of a study of T cell responses to AZD1222 COVID-19 vaccine. The assay was immunoSEQ multiplex PCR, and TCRdb's table has in-frame clones only and misses some. The sample holds around 160,000 clones; around 91% are singletons and the top ten take approximately 5.2%. This specimen was peripheral blood, taken on day 0 of AZD1222 vaccination. These TCRs come from an adult in good health. CDR3s include the opening cysteine and the closing phenylalanine or tryptophan. Fields, in order: V gene, J gene, D gene, clone size, CDR3 protein, CDR3 DNA. A D gene is named only where the DNA matches it firmly. Clone size is not always given. Where it is, it says once, few, many or a class for expanded clones.

V: TRBV7-9
J: TRBJ2-7
D: TRBD1
size: .
CDR3: CASSLQGVSSYEQYF
DNA: TGTGCCAGCAGCTTGCAGGGGGTGAGCTCCTACGAGCAGTACTTC

V: TRBV13
J: TRBJ2-7
D: .
size: .
CDR3: CASSLASGEQYF
DNA: TGTGCCAGCAGCTTAGCCTCCGGGGAGCAGTACTTC

V: TRBV27
J: TRBJ1-5
D: .
size: .
CDR3: CASSLEGYSNQPQHF
DNA: TGTGCCAGCAGTTTAGAGGGGTATAGCAATCAGCCCCAGCATTTT

V: TRBV10-3
J: TRBJ1-2
D: .
size: .
CDR3: CAISGPSYGYTF
DNA: TGTGCCATCAGCGGCCCCAGCTATGGCTACACCTTC

V: TRBV3-1/TRBV3-2
J: TRBJ2-3
D: TRBD2
size: .
CDR3: CASSLASGAADTQYF
DNA: TGTGCCAGCAGCTTAGCTAGCGGAGCCGCAGATACGCAGTATTTT

V: TRBV15
J: TRBJ1-2
D: .
size: .
CDR3: CATSREKARGYTF
DNA: TGTGCCACCAGCAGGGAAAAGGCGCGAGGCTACACCTTC

V: TRBV4-1
J: TRBJ1-6
D: .
size: .
CDR3: CASSFTNSPLHF
DNA: TGCGCCAGCAGCTTTACTAATTCACCCCTCCACTTT

V: TRBV2
J: TRBJ2-1
D: TRBD2
size: .
CDR3: CATKVAGGGYNEQFF
DNA: TGTGCCACCAAGGTAGCGGGAGGGGGGTACAATGAGCAGTTCTTC

V: TRBV9
J: TRBJ1-3
D: .
size: .
CDR3: CASSPRDIGNTIYF
DNA: TGTGCCAGCAGCCCTCGGGACATAGGAAACACCATATATTTT

V: TRBV4-2
J: TRBJ2-7
D: TRBD2
size: .
CDR3: CASSQLRGVGYEQYF
DNA: TGTGCCAGCAGCCAACTGCGGGGGGTTGGGTACGAGCAGTACTTC

V: TRBV10-3
J: TRBJ1-4
D: .
size: once
CDR3: CAAGSMGNEKLFF
DNA: TGTGCCGCCGGCTCAATGGGGAATGAAAAACTGTTTTTT

V: TRBV6-4
J: TRBJ1-6
D: .
size: .
CDR3: CASSESPNGNSPLHF
DNA: TGTGCCAGCAGTGAGAGCCCTAATGGGAATTCACCCCTCCACTTT

V: TRBV7-9
J: TRBJ1-3
D: .
size: .
CDR3: CASSLVVGATGNTIYF
DNA: TGTGCCAGCAGCTTAGTGGTTGGGGCCACTGGAAACACCATATATTTT

V: TRBV3-1/TRBV3-2
J: TRBJ2-5
D: .
size: .
CDR3: CASSHAQGQETQYF
DNA: TGTGCCAGCAGCCATGCCCAGGGGCAAGAGACCCAGTACTTC

V: TRBV4-3
J: TRBJ2-7
D: TRBD2
size: .
CDR3: CASSPVTGGYEQYF
DNA: TGCGCCAGCAGCCCAGTTACGGGGGGTTACGAGCAGTACTTC

V: TRBV9
J: TRBJ1-1
D: .
size: .
CDR3: CASKGKSAEAFF
DNA: TGTGCCAGCAAGGGGAAATCTGCTGAAGCTTTCTTT

V: TRBV6-2/TRBV6-3
J: TRBJ1-4
D: .
size: .
CDR3: CASSTTGALHATNEKLFF
DNA: TGTGCCAGCAGTACGACAGGCGCCCTACATGCGACTAATGAAAAACTGTTTTTT

V: TRBV10-3
J: TRBJ1-2
D: TRBD1
size: .
CDR3: CAISVEGQYGYTF
DNA: TGTGCCATCAGCGTCGAGGGACAGTATGGCTACACCTTC

V: TRBV7-2
J: TRBJ2-3
D: TRBD1
size: .
CDR3: CASSLPGTATDTQYF
DNA: TGTGCCAGCAGCCTCCCCGGGACAGCCACAGATACGCAGTATTTT

V: TRBV3-1/TRBV3-2
J: TRBJ2-2
D: TRBD2
size: .
CDR3: CASSHGGGAGELFF
DNA: TGTGCCAGCAGCCACGGGGGGGGTGCCGGGGAGCTGTTTTTT

V: TRBV29-1
J: TRBJ2-3
D: .
size: .
CDR3: CSVERGSTDTQYF
DNA: TGCAGCGTTGAGAGGGGGAGCACAGATACGCAGTATTTT

V: TRBV9
J: TRBJ1-2
D: .
size: .
CDR3: CASTRRGVRNYGYTF
DNA: TGTGCCAGCACCAGGAGGGGGGTTAGGAACTATGGCTACACCTTC

V: TRBV19
J: TRBJ1-2
D: .
size: .
CDR3: CASSIVGRNYGYTF
DNA: TGTGCCAGTAGTATAGTTGGCAGAAACTATGGCTACACCTTC

V: TRBV7-2
J: TRBJ1-5
D: .
size: .
CDR3: CASSLEGGNQPQHF
DNA: TGTGCCAGCAGCCTTGAGGGGGGGAATCAGCCCCAGCATTTT

V: TRBV5-4
J: TRBJ1-1
D: .
size: .
CDR3: CASTAGGWGTEAFF
DNA: TGTGCCAGCACCGCCGGAGGGTGGGGCACTGAAGCTTTCTTT

V: TRBV28
J: TRBJ1-1
D: .
size: .
CDR3: CASSFTDKRNTEAFF
DNA: TGTGCCAGCAGTTTCACAGATAAAAGGAACACTGAAGCTTTCTTT

V: TRBV7-2
J: TRBJ2-1
D: TRBD1
size: .
CDR3: CASSLAGPGQSYNEQFF
DNA: TGTGCCAGCAGCTTAGCGGGACCGGGACAGAGCTACAATGAGCAGTTCTTC

V: TRBV2
J: TRBJ1-2
D: .
size: .
CDR3: CASGNPTGSNGYTF
DNA: TGTGCCAGCGGCAATCCGACAGGTTCTAATGGCTACACCTTC

V: TRBV11-2
J: TRBJ2-2
D: TRBD1
size: .
CDR3: CASSYPARQGASGELFF
DNA: TGTGCCAGCAGCTACCCCGCGAGACAGGGGGCATCCGGGGAGCTGTTTTTT

V: TRBV9
J: TRBJ1-4
D: .
size: .
CDR3: CASSSPRGEGVNEKLFF
DNA: TGTGCCAGCAGCTCCCCCCGTGGCGAAGGAGTTAATGAAAAACTGTTTTTT

V: TRBV6-5
J: TRBJ1-6
D: TRBD1
size: .
CDR3: CASKTGNNSPLHF
DNA: TGTGCCAGCAAGACAGGGAATAATTCACCCCTCCACTTT

V: TRBV12-5
J: TRBJ1-1
D: .
size: .
CDR3: CASGTGPAAFF
DNA: TGTGCTAGTGGTACGGGACCGGCGGCTTTCTTT

V: TRBV5-6
J: TRBJ2-7
D: TRBD2
size: .
CDR3: CASSLFRLAGNSYEQYF
DNA: TGTGCCAGCAGCTTGTTTCGACTAGCGGGTAACTCCTACGAGCAGTACTTC

V: TRBV28
J: TRBJ1-1
D: .
size: .
CDR3: CASNGAGRMNTEAFF
DNA: TGTGCCAGCAACGGGGCAGGGAGAATGAACACTGAAGCTTTCTTT

V: TRBV7-2
J: TRBJ2-3
D: TRBD2
size: .
CDR3: CASSSKYRVAGGPEDTQYF
DNA: TGTGCCAGCAGCTCTAAATACAGAGTAGCGGGAGGGCCCGAAGATACGCAGTATTTT

V: TRBV5-1
J: TRBJ1-3
D: .
size: .
CDR3: CASSLEGGSRNTIYF
DNA: TGCGCCAGCAGCTTGGAAGGGGGGTCCAGAAACACCATATATTTT

V: TRBV21-1
J: TRBJ2-7
D: .
size: .
CDR3: CASMIQGAERTYEQYF
DNA: TGTGCCAGCATGATACAGGGGGCTGAAAGGACCTACGAGCAGTACTTC

V: TRBV4-3
J: TRBJ1-2
D: TRBD1
size: .
CDR3: CASSQDLTGANYGYTF
DNA: TGCGCCAGCAGCCAAGATTTAACAGGGGCGAACTATGGCTACACCTTC

V: TRBV6-5
J: TRBJ1-1
D: .
size: many
CDR3: CASSYSKGVSEAFF
DNA: TGTGCCAGCAGTTACTCGAAGGGGGTATCTGAAGCTTTCTTT

V: TRBV7-9
J: TRBJ1-1
D: .
size: .
CDR3: CASKGTDGEVTEAFF
DNA: TGTGCCAGCAAGGGGACGGATGGGGAGGTCACTGAAGCTTTCTTT

V: TRBV5-1
J: TRBJ2-2
D: .
size: .
CDR3: CASSRGFPNTGELFF
DNA: TGCGCCAGCAGCAGAGGGTTTCCGAACACCGGGGAGCTGTTTTTT

V: TRBV11-2
J: TRBJ2-2
D: TRBD2
size: .
CDR3: CASSFGLAGAAGELFF
DNA: TGTGCCAGCAGCTTCGGACTAGCGGGAGCGGCCGGGGAGCTGTTTTTT

V: TRBV29-1
J: TRBJ1-1
D: .
size: once
CDR3: CSVGGRMSTEAFF
DNA: TGCAGCGTCGGGGGCAGGATGAGCACTGAAGCTTTCTTT

V: TRBV11-1
J: TRBJ1-1
D: .
size: once
CDR3: CASSEIQGSGTEAFF
DNA: TGTGCCAGCAGCGAAATACAGGGATCGGGCACTGAAGCTTTCTTT

V: TRBV9
J: TRBJ1-1
D: .
size: .
CDR3: CASSFTGKNTEAFF
DNA: TGTGCCAGCAGCTTCACAGGGAAGAACACTGAAGCTTTCTTT

V: TRBV19
J: TRBJ1-1
D: .
size: .
CDR3: CASTLLGSAEAFF
DNA: TGTGCCAGTACCCTACTGGGGTCCGCTGAAGCTTTCTTT

V: TRBV3-1/TRBV3-2
J: TRBJ1-1
D: .
size: .
CDR3: CASSQVDRGTEAFF
DNA: TGTGCCAGCAGCCAAGTAGATCGGGGAACTGAAGCTTTCTTT

V: TRBV9
J: TRBJ2-7
D: TRBD2
size: .
CDR3: CASSASGTIKDEQYF
DNA: TGTGCCAGCAGCGCTTCCGGGACTATCAAGGACGAGCAGTACTTC

V: TRBV2
J: TRBJ2-7
D: TRBD1
size: .
CDR3: CASRRTGPTLGQYF
DNA: TGTGCCAGCAGGCGGACAGGACCCACTCTAGGGCAGTACTTC

V: TRBV28
J: TRBJ1-2
D: .
size: .
CDR3: CAGSLISGYGYTF
DNA: TGTGCCGGCAGCCTAATCAGTGGGTATGGCTACACCTTC

V: TRBV2
J: TRBJ1-1
D: .
size: .
CDR3: CATLQTGLNTEAFF
DNA: TGTGCCACTCTTCAGACAGGATTAAACACTGAAGCTTTCTTT

V: TRBV5-6
J: TRBJ2-7
D: .
size: .
CDR3: CASSPPGGVVYEQYF
DNA: TGTGCCAGCAGCCCGCCCGGCGGGGTCGTCTACGAGCAGTACTTC

V: TRBV15
J: TRBJ2-7
D: TRBD1
size: .
CDR3: CATSRDRGQLSYEQYF
DNA: TGTGCCACCAGCAGAGATCGGGGACAGCTTTCCTACGAGCAGTACTTC

V: TRBV14
J: TRBJ1-2
D: .
size: .
CDR3: CASSQLVGPGGYTF
DNA: TGTGCCAGCAGCCAACTCGTCGGCCCTGGTGGCTACACCTTC

V: TRBV9
J: TRBJ2-4
D: TRBD2
size: .
CDR3: CASSPRLAGSNIQYF
DNA: TGTGCCAGCAGCCCGAGACTAGCGGGTAGTAACATTCAGTACTTC

V: TRBV5-4
J: TRBJ2-5
D: .
size: .
CDR3: CASSGPGLDQETQYF
DNA: TGTGCCAGCAGCGGCCCGGGTCTAGACCAAGAGACCCAGTACTTC